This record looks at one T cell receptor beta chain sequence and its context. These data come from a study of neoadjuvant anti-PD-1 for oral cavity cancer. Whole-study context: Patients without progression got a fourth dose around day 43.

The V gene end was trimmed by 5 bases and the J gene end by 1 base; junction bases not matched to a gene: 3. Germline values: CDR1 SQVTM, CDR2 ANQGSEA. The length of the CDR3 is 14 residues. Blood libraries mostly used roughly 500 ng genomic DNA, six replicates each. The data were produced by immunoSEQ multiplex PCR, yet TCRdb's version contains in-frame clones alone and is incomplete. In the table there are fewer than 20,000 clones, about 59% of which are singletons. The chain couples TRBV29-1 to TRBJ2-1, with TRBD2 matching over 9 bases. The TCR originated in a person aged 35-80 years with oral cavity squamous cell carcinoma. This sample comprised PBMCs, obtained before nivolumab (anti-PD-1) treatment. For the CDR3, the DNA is TGCAGCGTTCTTAGCGGGAGTTCCTACAATGAGCAGTTCTTC. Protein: CSVLSGSSYNEQFF.